Following are 23 T cell receptor beta chains from one sample sequenced in a study of long-term antiretroviral therapy in people with HIV. At survey level, the immunoSEQ assay was run in its v3.0 version. Clones were read by immunoSEQ multiplex PCR, and TCRdb kept only the in-frame ones, dropping some. The top ten hold 6.4% of the sample, which has under 25,000 clones, around nine tenths seen once. The sample in question was unsorted PBMCs, obtained 0.6 years after starting antiretroviral therapy. The receptors stem from a man aged 55-75 years with HIV.

This chain joins TRBV5-4 and TRBJ2-2; D is unresolved. V lost 4 bases and J 10 bases, leaving 11 bases between the germline ends. This CDR3 is 12 amino acids long. The V gene's germline CDR1 is SGHNT and CDR2 YYREEE (reference sequence). The DNA for the CDR3 is TGTGCCAGCAGCCCAGCTGGTGTGGAGCTGTTTTTT. This sequence encodes CASSPAGVELFF.

The V call is TRBV7-3, the J call TRBJ2-6; TRBD2 is a possible D gene (5 bases). The germline gives CDR1 SGHTA, CDR2 FQGTGA. This CDR3 is built from 14 residues. Trimming removed 3 bases from V and 7 bases from J, with 10 bases in between. Here the CDR3 DNA reads TGTGCCAGCAGCTTTCGCCGGGATGCCAACGTCCTGACTTTC. Its translation: CASSFRRDANVLTF.

V usage is TRBV11-2 and J usage is TRBJ2-7; D gene uncertain. The CDR3 sequence is 14 residues long. V gave up 1 base and J gave up 0 bases, with 7 bases separating them. Looked up from germline, CDR1 is SGHAT and CDR2 is FQNNGV. CDR3 bases: TGTGCCAGCAGCTTAGCGCACGGCTCCTACGAGCAGTACTTC. It is translated as CASSLAHGSYEQYF.

The rearrangement joins TRBV4-1 to TRBJ1-3; D is uncertain. Trimming removed 1 base at V and 0 bases at J, with 13 bases between. The CDR3 runs to 17 residues. Germline values: CDR1 MGHRA, CDR2 YSYEKL. The CDR3: CASSQVHVPSSGNTIYF. CDR3 in DNA: TGCGCCAGCAGCCAAGTTCACGTACCGAGCTCTGGAAACACCATATATTTT.

V gene TRBV5-4 combines with J gene TRBJ1-2, with D unclear. Deletions cut 0 bases from V and 4 bases from J, with 10 bases between. The CDR3 has 14 amino acids. The germline gives CDR1 SGHNT, CDR2 YYREEE (reference sequence). The CDR3 sequence is CASSLEGRAYGYTF. The DNA of the CDR3 is TGTGCCAGCAGCTTGGAAGGGCGGGCCTATGGCTACACCTTC.

The rearrangement links TRBV19 to TRBJ2-7, with a weak D call TRBD1 (6 bases). Trimming pared 1 base from V and 3 bases from J, leaving 13 bases between. Germline CDR1 LNHDA, CDR2 SQIVND (reference sequence). This CDR3 region has 15 residues. The CDR3 spells CASSIGPRGGYEQYF. The CDR3 nucleotides are TGTGCCAGTAGTATAGGACCCCGAGGGGGCTACGAGCAGTACTTC.

The chain uses TRBV28 and TRBJ1-3; maybe TRBD1 (5 bases). CDR1 is MDHEN, CDR2 SYDVKM, per germline. CDR3 length equals 14 residues. Trimming shortened V by 3 bases and J by 3 bases, and 9 bases separated the two germline ends. CDR3 nucleotides: TGTGCCAGCAGTTTCTCCAGGGATGGAAACACCATATATTTT. This sequence encodes CASSFSRDGNTIYF.

The V gene is TRBV5-8, the J gene TRBJ1-2, with D uncertain. Germline loops: CDR1 SGHTS, CDR2 YDEGEE. The CDR3 loop spans 15 amino acids. V was shortened by 4 bases and J by 0 bases, with 13 bases between the two germline ends. CDR3 sequence (DNA): TGTGCCAGCAGCCCCAGGACTGCTGCTAACTATGGCTACACCTTC. It is translated as CASSPRTAANYGYTF.

The chain employs TRBV2 and TRBJ2-3; maybe TRBD1 (6 bases). The CDR3 length is 14 residues. CDR1 and CDR2 from the germline V gene are SNHLY and FYNNEI. With 7 bases removed from V and 14 bases from J, the gap between germline ends came to 25 bases. The CDR3 loop is CASKLTGGVPDLYF. For the CDR3, the DNA is TGTGCCAGCAAGTTGACAGGTGGAGTTCCTGATTTGTATTTT.

The CDR3 loop is CASSRGLAGGLQETQYF. CDR3 DNA sequence: TGCGCCAGCAGCAGGGGACTAGCGGGGGGACTTCAAGAGACCCAGTACTTC. The gene calls are TRBV5-1 and TRBJ2-5; TRBD2 agrees at 15 bases. CDR1 and CDR2 (germline): SGHRS, YFSETQ. The CDR3 is 17 residues long. J gave up 2 bases and V 4 bases, and 6 bases lay outside the gene matches.

The rearrangement links TRBV7-2 to TRBJ1-5; TRBD1 might be the D (6 bases). Germline CDR1 is SGHTA and CDR2 is FQGNSA. There are 15 residues in the CDR3. Between the trimmed V and J ends, which lost 3 bases and 6 bases, there was a span of 15 bases. The CDR3 spells CASSFTARGGQPQHF. CDR3 bases: TGTGCCAGCAGCTTTACGGCCAGGGGTGGTCAGCCCCAGCATTTT.

The genes are TRBV11-2 and TRBJ1-4; 8 nucleotides match TRBD1. CDR1 and CDR2 from the germline V gene are SGHAT and FQNNGV. V was pared by 0 bases and J by 7 bases, with 4 bases of the junction left unmatched. CDR3 length: 15 amino acids. CDR3 nucleotides: TGTGCCAGCAGCTTAGATCAGGGGGCATTTGAAAAACTGTTTTTT. It codes for CASSLDQGAFEKLFF.

This clone showed up just once. The chain recombines TRBV29-1 with TRBJ1-4; D unresolved. The CDR3 runs to 14 residues. The germline gives CDR1 SQVTM, CDR2 ANQGSEA. Deletions cut 4 bases from V and 8 bases from J, with 17 bases between. CDR3 sequence: CSVGFTGLREKLFF. The CDR3 nucleotides are TGCAGCGTTGGTTTTACTGGGCTTAGGGAAAAACTGTTTTTT. The complete variable domain, with remaining parts taken from reference TRBV29-1 and TRBJ1-4, reads SAVISQKPSRDICQRGTSLTIQCQVDSQVTMMFWYRQQPGQSLTLIATANQGSEATYESGFVIDKFPISRPNLTFSTLTVSNMSPEDSSIYLCSVGFTGLREKLFFGSGTQLSVL.

This clone is a singleton in its sample. The V call is TRBV28, the J call TRBJ2-1; 9 bases fit TRBD1. Germline V CDR1 and CDR2: MDHEN, SYDVKM. This CDR3 contains 14 residues. The junction had 7 bases not matched to a gene; V was cut back by 5 bases and J by 8 bases. The CDR3 loop reads CASSTQGARDEQFF. The CDR3 region has the DNA TGTGCCAGCAGTACACAGGGGGCGCGGGATGAGCAGTTCTTC.

This chain connects TRBV2 to TRBJ2-7; D may be TRBD2 (5 bases). CDR3 length: 12 residues. Germline CDR1 SNHLY, CDR2 FYNNEI. Trimming left V 7 bases short and J 6 bases short, with 13 bases between. The CDR3 loop is CASILSVVEQYF. DNA of the CDR3: TGTGCCAGCATCCTTAGCGTCGTCGAGCAGTACTTC.

The chain employs TRBV19 and TRBJ1-5; a possible D gene is TRBD1 (5 bases). Germline V lookup: CDR1 LNHDA, CDR2 SQIVND (reference sequence). With 1 base removed from V and 3 bases from J, the gap between germline ends came to 13 bases. The CDR3 is 16 amino acids. The CDR3 loop is CASSIVTGANNQPQHF. The CDR3 DNA sequence: TGTGCCAGTAGTATAGTCACAGGCGCTAACAATCAGCCCCAGCATTTT.

This clone was picked up a small number of times. The CDR3 coding sequence is TGTGCCAGCAGTTTGGGGGGCATTTTCGACTACGAGCAGTACTTC. Translated, it gives CASSLGGIFDYEQYF. This chain links TRBV28 with TRBJ2-7, with D possibly being TRBD1 or TRBD2 (6 bases each). The germline V gene encodes CDR1 MDHEN and CDR2 SYDVKM. Trimming left V 3 bases short and J 3 bases short, with 15 bases between. The CDR3 consists of 15 residues.

V is TRBV2 and J is TRBJ1-3; D gene ambiguous. Trimming stripped 6 bases from V and 0 bases from J, with 15 bases between. The CDR3 sequence is 16 residues long. The germline CDR1 and CDR2 sequences are SNHLY and FYNNEI. The CDR3 DNA is TGTGCCAGCAGCCGCTCCCCAGCCGGCTCTGGAAACACCATATATTTT. Its protein is CASSRSPAGSGNTIYF.

The rearrangement uses TRBV7-9 and TRBJ2-7; no clear D gene. There are 13 residues in the CDR3. Trimming removed 3 bases at V and 3 bases at J, with 9 bases between. Germline values: CDR1 SEHNR, CDR2 FQNEAQ (reference sequence). This chain's CDR3 is CASSFSPDYEQYF. The CDR3 nucleotides are TGTGCCAGCAGCTTTTCTCCCGACTACGAGCAGTACTTC. The full variable domain, in which reference TRBV7-9 and TRBJ2-7 provide the parts outside the CDR3, is DTGVSQNPRHKITKRGQNVTFRCDPISEHNRLYWYRQTLGQGPEFLTYFQNEAQLEKSRLLSDRFSAERPKGSFSTLEIQRTEQGDSAMYLCASSFSPDYEQYFGPGTRLTVT.

The J gene is TRBJ2-5, the V gene TRBV29-1; 8 nucleotides agree with TRBD2. The ends lost 8 bases at V and 3 bases at J; junction bases unmatched: 5. The CDR3 covers 12 residues. Germline CDR1 is SQVTM and CDR2 is ANQGSEA. CDR3 sequence: CSSFGGEETQYF. CDR3 nucleotide sequence: TGCAGCTCCTTCGGGGGGGAAGAGACCCAGTACTTC.

A single count supports this clone. The chain joins TRBV14 to TRBJ1-4; D is unclear. The CDR3 has 18 amino acids. Per germline, CDR1 SGHDN and CDR2 FVKESK. Between the trimmed V and J ends, which lost 0 bases and 4 bases, there was a span of 18 bases. CDR3 nucleotide sequence: TGTGCCAGCAGCCAAGATCTGGCAACGAATGTCTTTAATGAAAAACTGTTTTTT. Encoded protein: CASSQDLATNVFNEKLFF.

The CDR3 region is CASSSLGGAYF. CDR3 in DNA: TGTGCCAGCAGCTCCCTCGGGGGCGCGTACTTC. This rearrangement joins TRBV7-2 to TRBJ2-7; D may correspond to TRBD1 or TRBD2 (6 bases each). CDR3 length equals 11 residues. The germline V gene encodes CDR1 SGHTA and CDR2 FQGNSA. V was shortened by 4 bases and J by 12 bases, with 13 bases between the two germline ends.

V is TRBV5-4 and J is TRBJ1-4, with no clear D. The CDR3 spans 16 residues. V was pared by 0 bases and J by 0 bases, with 9 bases between. Germline V gene lookup returns CDR1 SGHNT and CDR2 YYREEE (reference sequence). CDR3 bases: TGTGCCAGCAGCTTGGGACACTTAGCAACTAATGAAAAACTGTTTTTT. It codes for CASSLGHLATNEKLFF.